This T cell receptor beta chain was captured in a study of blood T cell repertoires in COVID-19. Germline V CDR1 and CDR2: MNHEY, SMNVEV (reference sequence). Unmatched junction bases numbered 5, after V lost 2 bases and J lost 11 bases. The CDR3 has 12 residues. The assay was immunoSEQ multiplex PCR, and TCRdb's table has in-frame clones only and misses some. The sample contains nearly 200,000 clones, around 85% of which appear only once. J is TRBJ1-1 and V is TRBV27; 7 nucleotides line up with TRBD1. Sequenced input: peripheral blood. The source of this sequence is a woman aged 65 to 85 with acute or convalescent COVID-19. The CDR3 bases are TGTGCCAGCAGTTTAACAGGGGCCGTGGCTTTCTTT. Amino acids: CASSLTGAVAFF.